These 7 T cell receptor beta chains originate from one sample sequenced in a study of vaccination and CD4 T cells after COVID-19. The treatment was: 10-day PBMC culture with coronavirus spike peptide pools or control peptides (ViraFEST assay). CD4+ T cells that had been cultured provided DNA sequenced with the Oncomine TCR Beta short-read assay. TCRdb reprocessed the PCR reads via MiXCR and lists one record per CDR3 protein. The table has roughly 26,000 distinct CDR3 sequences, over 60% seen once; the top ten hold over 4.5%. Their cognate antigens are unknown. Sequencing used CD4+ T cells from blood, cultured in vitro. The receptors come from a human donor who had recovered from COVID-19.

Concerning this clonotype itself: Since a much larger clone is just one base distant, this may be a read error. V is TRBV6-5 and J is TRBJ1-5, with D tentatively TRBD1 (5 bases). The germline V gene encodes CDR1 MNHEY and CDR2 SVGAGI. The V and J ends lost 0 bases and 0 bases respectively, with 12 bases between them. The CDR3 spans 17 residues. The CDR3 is CASSYSGVAGSNQPQHF. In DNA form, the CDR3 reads TGTGCCAGCAGTTACTCAGGGGTCGCAGGTAGCAATCAGCCCCAGCATTTT.

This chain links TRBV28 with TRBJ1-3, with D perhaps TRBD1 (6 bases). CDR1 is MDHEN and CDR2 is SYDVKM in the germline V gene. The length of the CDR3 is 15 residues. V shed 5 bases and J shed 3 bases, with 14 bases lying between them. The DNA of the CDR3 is TGTGCCAGCAGTCCAGTCAGGGGAGGTGGAAACACCATATATTTT. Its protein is CASSPVRGGGNTIYF.

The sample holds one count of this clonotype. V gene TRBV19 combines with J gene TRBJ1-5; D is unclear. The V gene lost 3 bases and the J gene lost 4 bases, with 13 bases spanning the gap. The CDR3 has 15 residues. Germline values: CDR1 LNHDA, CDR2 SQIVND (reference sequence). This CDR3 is CASSIGSTPNQPQHF. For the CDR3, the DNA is TGTGCCAGTAGTATTGGGTCCACGCCGAATCAGCCCCAGCATTTT.

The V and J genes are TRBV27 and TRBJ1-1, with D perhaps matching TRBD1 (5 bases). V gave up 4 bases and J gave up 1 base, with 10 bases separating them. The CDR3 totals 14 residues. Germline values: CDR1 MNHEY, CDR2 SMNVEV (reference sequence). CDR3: CASSSGLRNTEAFF. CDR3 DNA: TGTGCCAGCAGTTCAGGGTTGAGGAACACTGAAGCTTTCTTT.

The CDR3 loop is CSAPQTGLSNQPQHF. In DNA form, the CDR3 reads TGCAGTGCTCCACAAACAGGACTTAGCAATCAGCCCCAGCATTTT. The V and J genes are TRBV20-1 and TRBJ1-5; perhaps TRBD1 as D (5 bases). Trimming removed 5 bases from V and 0 bases from J, with 14 bases in between. The CDR3 consists of 15 residues. Germline V gives CDR1 DFQATT, CDR2 SNEGSKA (reference sequence).

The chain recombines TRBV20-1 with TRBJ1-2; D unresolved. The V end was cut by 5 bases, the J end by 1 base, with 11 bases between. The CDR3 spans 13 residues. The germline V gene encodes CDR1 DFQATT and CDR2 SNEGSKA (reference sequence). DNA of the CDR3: TGCAGTGCTCCGACCCCCGTTAACTATGGCTACACCTTC. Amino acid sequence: CSAPTPVNYGYTF.

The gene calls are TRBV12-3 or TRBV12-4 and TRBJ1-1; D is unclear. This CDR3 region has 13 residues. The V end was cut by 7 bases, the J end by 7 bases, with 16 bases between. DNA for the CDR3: TGTGCCAGCACCAAAACGTGGCGGAATGAAGCTTTCTTT. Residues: CASTKTWRNEAFF.